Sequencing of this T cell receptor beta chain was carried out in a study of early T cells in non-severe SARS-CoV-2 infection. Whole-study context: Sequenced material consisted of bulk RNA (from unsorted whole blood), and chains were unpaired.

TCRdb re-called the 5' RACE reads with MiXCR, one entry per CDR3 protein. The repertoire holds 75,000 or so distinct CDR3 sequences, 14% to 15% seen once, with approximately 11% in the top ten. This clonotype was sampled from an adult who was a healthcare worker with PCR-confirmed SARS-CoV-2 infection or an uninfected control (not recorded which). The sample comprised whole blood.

The CDR3 sequence: CASSAGTSGGYEQYF. CDR3 coding DNA: TGTGCCAGCAGTGCCGGGACTAGCGGGGGGTACGAGCAGTACTTC. The chain links TRBV25-1 to TRBJ2-7, with 15 bases identical to TRBD2. V gave up 4 bases and J gave up 4 bases; unmatched junction bases: 2. Germline lookup yields CDR1 MGHDK and CDR2 SYGVNS. This CDR3 region has 15 residues.